This T cell receptor (beta chain) was obtained from a study of shared clonotypes between healthy human individuals. Overall study: There were three CD4 naive, three CD4 memory, two CD8 naive and one CD8 memory plates per donor.

General observations from the study: Shared clonotypes across all four donors exceeded non-shared ones in generation probability.

V shed 7 bases and J shed 0 bases, with 13 bases lying between them. The germline V gene has CDR1 SNHLY and CDR2 FYNNEI. The CDR3 has 16 amino acids. Terminally differentiated effector memory CD45RA+ cells were left out of the naive CD8 fraction, which was CD45RO-negative and positively selected for CCR7. Adults of Caucasian background living in Nashville, Tennessee made up all donors. Notes on this clone: Antigen specificity is unknown.

Measured with immunoSEQ multiplex PCR; TCRdb has only the in-frame clones, and not every one. The sample shows more than 2 million clones, just under 95% of them seen only once. The sequence came from a man aged 18 to 35 in good health. The rearrangement uses TRBV2 and TRBJ1-6; D is unresolved. Sequencing was done on a sample of naive CD8+ T cells sorted from blood. The CDR3 reads CASMALAFSYNSPLHF. Written as DNA, the CDR3 is TGTGCCAGCATGGCCCTGGCGTTCTCCTATAATTCACCCCTCCACTTT.